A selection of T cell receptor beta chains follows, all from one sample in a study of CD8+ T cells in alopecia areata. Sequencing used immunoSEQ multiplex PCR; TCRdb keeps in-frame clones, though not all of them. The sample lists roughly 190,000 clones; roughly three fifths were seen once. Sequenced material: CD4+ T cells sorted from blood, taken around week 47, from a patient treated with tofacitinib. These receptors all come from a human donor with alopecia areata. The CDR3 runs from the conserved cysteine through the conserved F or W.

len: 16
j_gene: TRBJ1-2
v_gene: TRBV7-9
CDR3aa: CASSRDRNYLDYGYTF

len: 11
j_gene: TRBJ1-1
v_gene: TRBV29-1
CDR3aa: CSVDRNTEAFF

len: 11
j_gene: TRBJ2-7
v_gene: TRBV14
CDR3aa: CASSQSYEQYF

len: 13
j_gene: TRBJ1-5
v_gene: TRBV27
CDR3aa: CASSRQPNQPQHF

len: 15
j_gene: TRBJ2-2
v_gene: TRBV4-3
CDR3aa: CASSQEWGSTGELFF

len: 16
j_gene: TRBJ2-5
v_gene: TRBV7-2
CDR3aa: CASSLGTSGGQETQYF

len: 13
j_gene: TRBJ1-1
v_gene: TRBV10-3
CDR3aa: CAISVNMNTEAFF

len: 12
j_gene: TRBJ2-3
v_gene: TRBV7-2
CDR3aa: CASSPYGDTQYF

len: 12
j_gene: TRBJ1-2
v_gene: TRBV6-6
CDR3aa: CASSPLTGGYTF

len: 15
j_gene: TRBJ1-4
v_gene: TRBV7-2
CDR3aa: CASSLVAGNNEKLFF

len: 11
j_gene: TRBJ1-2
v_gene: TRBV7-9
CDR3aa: CASSLKKGYTF

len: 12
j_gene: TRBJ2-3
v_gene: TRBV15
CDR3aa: CATSRGTDTQYF

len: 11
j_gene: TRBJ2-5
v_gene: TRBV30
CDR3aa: CAYSDGETQYF

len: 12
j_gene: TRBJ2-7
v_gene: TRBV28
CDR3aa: CASSFAWYEQYF

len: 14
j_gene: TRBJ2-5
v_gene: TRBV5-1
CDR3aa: CASSLGTWWETQYF

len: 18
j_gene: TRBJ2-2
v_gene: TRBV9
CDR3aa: CASSVDALGTGERGELFF

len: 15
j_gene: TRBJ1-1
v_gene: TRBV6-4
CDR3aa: CASSGVGREDTEAFF

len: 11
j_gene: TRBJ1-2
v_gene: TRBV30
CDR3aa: CALTFSYGYTF

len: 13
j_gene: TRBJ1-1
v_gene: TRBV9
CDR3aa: CASSAQDKTEAFF

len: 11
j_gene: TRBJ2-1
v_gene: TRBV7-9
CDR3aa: CASSFDNEQFF

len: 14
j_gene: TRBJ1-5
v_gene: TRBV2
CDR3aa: CASSEGGQDQPQHF

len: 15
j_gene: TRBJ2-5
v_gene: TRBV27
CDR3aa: CASSPGPGVPSSQYF

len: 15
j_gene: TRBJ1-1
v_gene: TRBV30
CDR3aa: CAWSSRGLGNTEAFF

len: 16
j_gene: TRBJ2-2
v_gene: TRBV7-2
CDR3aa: CASSLSGGAFTGELFF

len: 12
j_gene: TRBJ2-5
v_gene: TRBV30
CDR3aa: CAWKDNQETQYF

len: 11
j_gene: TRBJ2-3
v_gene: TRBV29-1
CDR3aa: CSVLNTDTQYF

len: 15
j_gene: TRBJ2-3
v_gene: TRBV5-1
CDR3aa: CASSLWARGTDTQYF

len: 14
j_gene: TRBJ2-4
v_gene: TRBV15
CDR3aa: CATSRGEVWSIQYF

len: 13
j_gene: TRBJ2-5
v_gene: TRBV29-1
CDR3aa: CSVLTPAGETQYF

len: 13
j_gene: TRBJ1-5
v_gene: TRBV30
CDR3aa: CAWSVAGGQPQHF

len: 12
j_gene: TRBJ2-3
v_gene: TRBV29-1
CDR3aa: CSVGLLTDTQYF

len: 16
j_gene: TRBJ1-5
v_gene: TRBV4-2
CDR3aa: CASSQDGGSSNQPQHF

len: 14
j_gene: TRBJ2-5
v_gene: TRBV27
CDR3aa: CASSTQGAGETQYF

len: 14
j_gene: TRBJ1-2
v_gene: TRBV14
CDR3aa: CASSQDRANYGYTF